Below, 12 T cell receptor beta chains from the same sample are listed, as sequenced in a study of regulatory T cells in long-lasting Graves disease. Time point reported: persistent/refractory GD, antithyroid drugs over 5 years with positive TRAb. The TCR library was made from RNA extracted from PBMCs. Investigators prepared the TCR beta libraries by applying iRepertoire HTBI primers and Arm-PCR of CDR3 regions. TCRdb re-derived calls from the multiplex PCR reads in MiXCR, one entry per CDR3 protein. This sample yields 300,000 to 400,000 distinct CDR3 sequences, of which roughly a fifth are seen a single time; less than 35% belongs to the top ten. The sequencing used peripheral blood mononuclear cells (PBMCs), collected when the disease was refractory, from a patient treated with antithyroid drugs. These receptors were collected from a female donor with Graves disease.

This sequence joins TRBV20-1 and TRBJ1-5; D call uncertain. Germline V gene sequence: CDR1 DFQATT, CDR2 SNEGSKA (reference sequence). The CDR3 loop spans 13 amino acids. V lost 1 base and J 3 bases, leaving 7 bases between the germline ends. The CDR3 DNA sequence: TGCAGTGCTAGAGGCAGGTTCAATCAGCCCCAGCATTTT. As protein: CSARGRFNQPQHF.

This clonotype has a handful of counts. This chain connects TRBV6-1 to TRBJ1-5; D ambiguous. Germline CDR1 and CDR2: MNHNS and SASEGT. V gave up 6 bases and J gave up 4 bases, with 10 bases separating them. This CDR3 has 13 amino acids. The CDR3 loop is CASSPTQNQPQHF. The DNA of the CDR3 is TGTGCCAGCAGCCCGACACAGAATCAGCCCCAGCATTTT.

This chain links TRBV4-2 with TRBJ1-5; D not certain. From germline, CDR1 is LGHNA and CDR2 YNFKEQ. Trimming cost V 1 base and J 6 bases, with 19 bases left between them. The CDR3 covers 17 residues. CDR3 DNA: TGTGCCAGCAGCCAAGGAATGACGGGATTTAGTAGTCAGCCCCAGCATTTT. Translating gives CASSQGMTGFSSQPQHF.

This clonotype was counted at least ten times. The chain uses TRBV2 and TRBJ1-1; D uncertain. The V gene's germline CDR1 is SNHLY and CDR2 FYNNEI. Trimming stripped 1 base from V and 5 bases from J, with 8 bases between. The length of the CDR3 is 13 residues. The CDR3 region is CASSEVLRTEAFF. Written as DNA, the CDR3 is TGTGCCAGCAGTGAAGTGCTCCGAACTGAAGCTTTCTTT.

The chain uses TRBV2 and TRBJ2-1; the match to TRBD1 covers 11 bases. V dropped 11 bases and J dropped 2; count of bases not matched to a gene: 2. CDR3 length equals 13 residues. Germline values: CDR1 SNHLY, CDR2 FYNNEI. This CDR3 reads CAGGQGAYNEQFF. The CDR3 bases are TGTGCCGGGGGACAGGGGGCCTACAATGAGCAGTTCTTC. Together with reference TRBV2 and TRBJ2-1, the CDR3 gives the full variable domain: EPEVTQTPSHQVTQMGQEVILRCVPISNHLYFYWYRQILGQKVEFLVSFYNNEISEKSEIFDDQFSVERPDGSNFTLKIRSTKLEDSAMYFCAGGQGAYNEQFFGPGTRLTVL.

The sample holds many counts of this clonotype. The rearrangement uses TRBV12-5 and TRBJ2-5; 12 bases are shared with TRBD2. Germline V gene lookup returns CDR1 LGHNT and CDR2 FRNRAP. V was pared by 0 bases and J by 7 bases, with 6 bases of the junction left unmatched. There are 16 residues in the CDR3. The chain's CDR3 is CASGLVLAGGPRTQYF. The CDR3 coding sequence is TGTGCTAGTGGTTTGGTACTAGCGGGGGGCCCTCGGACCCAGTACTTC.

Many counts were recorded for this clonotype. J is TRBJ1-5 and V is TRBV19; TRBD1 aligns across 8 bases. With V trimmed by 7 bases and J by 6 bases, 5 bases remained unmatched. The CDR3 sequence is 13 residues long. The V gene's germline CDR1 is LNHDA and CDR2 SQIVND (reference sequence). CDR3 bases: TGTGCCAGTAAGGGACAGGCTGCTCAGCCCCAGCATTTT. Translating it yields CASKGQAAQPQHF.

There are a few counts of this clonotype. This rearrangement joins TRBV4-1 to TRBJ1-2, with TRBD1 as a possible D gene (6 bases). With 3 bases removed from V and 2 bases from J, the gap between germline ends came to 16 bases. Germline loops: CDR1 MGHRA, CDR2 YSYEKL. The CDR3 runs to 16 residues. CDR3 sequence (DNA): TGCGCCAGCAGCCATTTGGATCGGGACACCAACTATGGCTACACCTTC. Its translation is CASSHLDRDTNYGYTF.

Points on this clonotype: The junction departs from germline at one end; a sequencing error may be responsible. The V call is TRBV18, the J call TRBJ1-2; TRBD1 agrees at 7 bases. The CDR3 length is 17 residues. Germline V gives CDR1 KGHSH, CDR2 LQKENI. DNA of the CDR3: TGTGCCGGCTCACTCCTGGGACAGTCCTTGGCCAACTATGGCTACACCTTC. This translates into CAGSLLGQSLANYGYTF.

This clonotype was seen many times. The V call is TRBV6-2 or TRBV6-3, the J call TRBJ2-5, with D hard to call. The germline CDR1 and CDR2 sequences are MNHEY and SVGEGT. Trimming pared 2 bases from V and 7 bases from J, leaving 20 bases between. The CDR3 sequence is 16 residues long. The CDR3 coding sequence is TGTGCCAGCAGTTACCCCTCCGTGGGGATCTCGGCGACCCAGTACTTC. Its translation: CASSYPSVGISATQYF.

The sample holds many counts of this clonotype. The chain links TRBV29-1 to TRBJ1-2; the D gene is possibly TRBD1 (6 bases). CDR3 length: 14 residues. CDR1 SQVTM and CDR2 ANQGSEA come from the germline V gene. The V and J ends lost 4 bases and 4 bases respectively, with 16 bases between them. The CDR3 loop reads CSVAPGGPGYGYTF. CDR3 coding DNA: TGCAGCGTTGCCCCCGGGGGGCCCGGCTATGGCTACACCTTC.

This clonotype was detected only a few times. V is TRBV3-1 and J is TRBJ1-2; 9 bases agree with TRBD1. Per germline, CDR1 LGHDT and CDR2 YNNKEL (reference sequence). Losses at the gene ends were 4 bases for V and 5 bases for J; bases not matched to a gene: 8. This CDR3 has 15 amino acids. The CDR3 region is CASSPKVDRGYGYTF. The CDR3 DNA reads as TGTGCCAGCAGCCCCAAGGTGGACAGGGGATATGGCTACACCTTC.